These T cell receptor beta chains were read from a single sample in a study of tumor-infiltrating lymphocytes in primary liver carcinoma. TCRdb ran MiXCR on the multiplex PCR reads and lists one entry per CDR3 protein. The sample holds about 60,000 distinct CDR3 sequences, 71% seen once. Source material: liver tumor tissue from sampling region 4. The source is a man aged 35 to 55 with primary liver carcinoma and hepatitis B virus infection. Both conserved end residues are trimmed from each CDR3. The order of the fields is V gene, J gene, CDR3 protein.

TRBV12-3/TRBV12-4	TRBJ1-2	ASSRQGGNYGYP
TRBV11-2	TRBJ2-3	ASSPRLASDTQY
TRBV5-1	TRBJ2-3	ASSLASASTDTQY
TRBV6-2/TRBV6-3	TRBJ1-5	ASTLVKGHQPQH
TRBV4-3	TRBJ2-2	ASSQITSEHTNTGELF
TRBV11-2	TRBJ2-5	ASDQTPGGGKEAQC
TRBV11-2	TRBJ2-7	ANSPGGYEQY
TRBV7-2	TRBJ2-7	ASSLAGGGGYEQY
TRBV6-5	TRBJ2-3	ASSNFHPGTDTQY
TRBV29-1	TRBJ2-7	SVEDPGWRPYEQY
TRBV18	TRBJ2-1	ASSPSGTPNSEQF
TRBV5-6	TRBJ1-5	ACNLAWRGQPQH
TRBV7-9	TRBJ2-5	ASGSRGGLQETRY
TRBV11-2	TRBJ2-1	ACSARPGGNEQF
TRBV11-2	TRBJ1-2	TSSPLWSRGYT
TRBV18	TRBJ2-7	ASSLPQGHEQY